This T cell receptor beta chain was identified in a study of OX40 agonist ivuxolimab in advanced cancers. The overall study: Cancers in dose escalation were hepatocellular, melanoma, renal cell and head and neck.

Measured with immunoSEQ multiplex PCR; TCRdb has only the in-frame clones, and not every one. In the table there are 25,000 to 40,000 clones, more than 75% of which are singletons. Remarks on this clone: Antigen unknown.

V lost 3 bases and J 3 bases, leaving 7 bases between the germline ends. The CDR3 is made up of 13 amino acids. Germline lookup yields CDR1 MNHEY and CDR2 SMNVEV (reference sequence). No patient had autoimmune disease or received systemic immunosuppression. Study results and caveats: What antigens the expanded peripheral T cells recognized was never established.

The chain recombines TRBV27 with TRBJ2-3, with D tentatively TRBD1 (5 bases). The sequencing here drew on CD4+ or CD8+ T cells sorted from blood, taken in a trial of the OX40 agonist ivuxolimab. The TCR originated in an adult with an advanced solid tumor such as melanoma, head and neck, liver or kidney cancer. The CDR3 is CASSFRVTDTQYF. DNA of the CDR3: TGTGCCAGCAGTTTCAGGGTAACAGATACGCAGTATTTT.